These T cell receptor beta chains were read from a single sample in a study of T cell changes during pregnancy in multiple sclerosis. Clones were sequenced by immunoSEQ multiplex PCR, and TCRdb holds only the in-frame ones, with some missing. The table records about 80,000 clones, 90% to 95% of them present only once. Sequences were derived from peripheral blood, sampled after pregnancy. The source of these receptors is a female donor in good health, enrolled as a control in a pregnancy study. Each CDR3 is given with its conserved first and last residue. Each record gives: J gene, V gene, clone size, CDR3 protein. For some rows the clone size is stated as once, few or many, or as a class when expanded; others skip it.

TRBJ2-7 | TRBV11-1 | - | CATTRTGTYEQYF
TRBJ1-5 | TRBV6-5 | - | CATRIAGNQPQHF
TRBJ2-5 | TRBV6-5 | - | CASTGGSWETQYF
TRBJ2-7 | TRBV9 | - | CASSTSGTGDEQYF
TRBJ2-7 | TRBV28 | - | CASSLVGAYEQYF
TRBJ1-4 | TRBV4-2 | - | CASSQLREHMEKLFF
TRBJ1-3 | TRBV9 | - | CASSAGSSGNTIYF
TRBJ2-2 | TRBV7-2 | - | CASSPKVDRAGELFF
TRBJ1-3 | TRBV5-1 | few | CASSLGPQGRDSGNTIYF
TRBJ2-2 | TRBV7-2 | - | CASSLPPDRPNTGELFF
TRBJ2-3 | TRBV5-4 | - | CASSLAGGTDTQYF
TRBJ2-5 | TRBV5-1 | - | CASSFGFGGTGQETQYF
TRBJ1-4 | TRBV18 | - | CASSAGQVQGEKLFF
TRBJ1-5 | TRBV28 | - | CVSRTPQGVVSNQPQHF
TRBJ1-5 | TRBV9 | - | CASSVAPTGNQPQHF
TRBJ2-2 | TRBV19 | - | CASRAGGSGTGELFF
TRBJ2-1 | TRBV9 | - | CASSVHPSGYNEQFF
TRBJ2-5 | TRBV19 | - | CASSIDLQETQYF
TRBJ2-7 | TRBV6-1 | - | CAAQRDSFYEQYF
TRBJ1-5 | TRBV7-8 | - | CASSLTDSNQPQHF
TRBJ1-5 | TRBV6-5 | - | CASSYSSSFGQPQHF
TRBJ2-1 | TRBV6-1 | few | CASSELAGGHNEQFF
TRBJ1-2 | TRBV28 | - | CASRGDSYGYTF
TRBJ1-4 | TRBV2 | - | CASIGGDLEKLFF
TRBJ1-1 | TRBV7-3 | - | CASSLAGGQGSRGTEAFF
TRBJ2-5 | TRBV19 | - | CASSISSGRREETQYF
TRBJ2-4 | TRBV7-9 | - | CASTQAGGLAKNIQYF
TRBJ1-2 | TRBV7-3 | - | CASSSRGGDGYTF
TRBJ1-1 | TRBV30 | few | CAWTLKTGANTEAFF
TRBJ1-1 | TRBV30 | - | CAWSLTGQGTEAFF
TRBJ1-4 | TRBV6-6 | once | CASSYPGENEKLFF
TRBJ2-1 | TRBV19 | - | CASSIVEGPEQFF
TRBJ2-1 | TRBV18 | - | CASSQLGKNSYNEQFF
TRBJ2-4 | TRBV9 | - | CASSPGQGAYIQYF
TRBJ2-1 | TRBV6-5 | - | CASSYQGALYNEQFF
TRBJ2-1 | TRBV4-1 | - | CASSQGGGSSYNEQFF
TRBJ1-1 | TRBV7-3 | - | CASSLDPGTEAFF